These 21 T cell receptor beta chains originate from one sample sequenced in a study of blood T cell repertoires in COVID-19 (dated by TCRdb to 2019 to 2021). Receptor amplification or capture employed the immunoSEQ multiplex PCR assay. TCRdb stores this immuneACCESS table with in-frame sequences only. Part of the clones is absent; in the studies checked, under half of the shortfall reflects unresolved V genes, and no reason is known for the rest. This sample is represented by more than 150,000 clones; 90% of them were singletons. The ten largest account for 0.62% of the sample. Input material: peripheral blood. The source of these receptors is a man aged 50 to 60 with acute or convalescent COVID-19.

The chain couples TRBV6-5 to TRBJ2-3, with 7 nucleotides matching TRBD1. Germline assignment: CDR1 MNHEY and CDR2 SVGAGI. This CDR3 is built from 15 residues. With 6 bases clipped from V and 2 bases from J, the junction kept 8 bases outside the gene matches. The CDR3 coding sequence is TGTGCCAGCAGCCCCGGGACAGTAGACACAGATACGCAGTATTTT. Protein product: CASSPGTVDTDTQYF.

This clone was recorded only once. A much larger clonotype is one base distant, so this may be a read error. The DNA of the CDR3 is TGCGCCAGCAGCTCGACTAACACAGATACGCAGTATTTT. It yields the protein CASSSTNTDTQYF. The V call is TRBV5-1, the J call TRBJ2-3, with a weak D call TRBD2 (5 bases). Germline V gene data show CDR1 as SGHRS and CDR2 as YFSETQ. The V gene lost 3 bases and the J gene lost 2 bases, with 7 bases spanning the gap. The CDR3 contains 13 residues.

The rearrangement links TRBV10-3 to TRBJ2-2; a weak D match, TRBD2 (6 bases). Deletions cut 5 bases from V and 6 bases from J, with 7 bases between. The germline V gene has CDR1 ENHRY and CDR2 SYGVKD. The CDR3 is 12 amino acids. The CDR3 DNA is TGTGCCATCAGTCGGGAGTCCGGGGAGCTGTTTTTT. Its translation is CAISRESGELFF.

The chain joins TRBV27 to TRBJ2-7; D is perhaps TRBD2 (7 bases). Germline CDR1 is MNHEY and CDR2 is SMNVEV (reference sequence). CDR3 size: 15 residues. V gave up 3 bases and J gave up 2 bases, with 14 bases separating them. CDR3 sequence: CASSFQQGGAYEQYF. CDR3 DNA: TGTGCCAGCAGTTTTCAACAGGGAGGGGCCTACGAGCAGTACTTC.

The genes are TRBV6-5 and TRBJ1-4; D is undetermined. This CDR3 has 14 residues. The germline gives CDR1 MNHEY, CDR2 SVGAGI. Deletions cut 5 bases from V and 4 bases from J, with 11 bases between. Written as DNA, the CDR3 is TGTGCCAGCAGTAGAACGGGTATTAATGAAAAACTGTTTTTT. Amino acids: CASSRTGINEKLFF.

The J gene is TRBJ1-5, the V gene TRBV27; a possible D gene is TRBD1 (5 bases). The CDR3 runs to 14 residues. V gave up 4 bases and J gave up 6 bases, with 13 bases separating them. Germline lookup yields CDR1 MNHEY and CDR2 SMNVEV (reference sequence). CDR3 protein: CASSSPGFGQPQHF. The CDR3 bases are TGTGCCAGCAGTTCCCCAGGGTTCGGTCAGCCCCAGCATTTT.

J is TRBJ1-1 and V is TRBV29-1, with TRBD1 as a possible D gene (6 bases). The CDR3 totals 12 residues. The germline V and J ends were trimmed by 3 bases and 3 bases, with 8 bases remaining between them. Germline assignment: CDR1 SQVTM and CDR2 ANQGSEA. The CDR3 sequence: CSVDRGDTEAFF. Here the CDR3 DNA reads TGCAGCGTTGACAGGGGTGACACTGAAGCTTTCTTT.

The CDR3 protein is CASSPGTGTNYGYTF. For the CDR3, the DNA is TGCGCCAGCAGCCCCGGGACAGGAACTAACTATGGCTACACCTTC. The J gene is TRBJ1-2, the V gene TRBV5-1; 8 bases match TRBD1. The CDR3 has 15 residues. Germline trimming cut 4 bases from V and 0 bases from J; bases unmatched to any gene: 5. Germline CDR1 and CDR2: SGHRS and YFSETQ.

V usage is TRBV24-1 and J usage is TRBJ2-7; 7 bases are a match to TRBD1. V was pared by 2 bases and J by 5 bases, with 5 bases of the junction left unmatched. CDR1 and CDR2 (germline): KGHDR, SFDVKD. This CDR3 is 14 amino acids long. CDR3 amino acids: CATSDSQGEHEQYV. CDR3 coding DNA: TGTGCCACCAGTGATTCCCAGGGGGAACACGAGCAGTACGTC.

The rearrangement links TRBV19 to TRBJ1-6; 7 bases fit TRBD1. The CDR3 spans 14 residues. Germline V gives CDR1 LNHDA, CDR2 SQIVND (reference sequence). V gave up 4 bases and J gave up 10 bases; unmatched junction bases: 7. CDR3 sequence: CASSTDRERSPLHF. CDR3 DNA sequence: TGTGCCAGTAGTACCGACAGGGAAAGATCACCCCTCCACTTT.

This chain uses TRBV6-5 with TRBJ2-7; 9 bases are a match to TRBD2. The germline CDR1 and CDR2 sequences are MNHEY and SVGAGI. The CDR3 has 15 residues. The trim removed 4 bases at V and 4 bases at J, leaving 8 bases unmatched. CDR3 nucleotide sequence: TGTGCCAGCAGTTCCTCAGGGGCGGGAGGGTACGAGCAGTACTTC. Its protein product is CASSSSGAGGYEQYF.

CDR3 DNA: TGTGCCAGCAGCTTAGGCCACAGCCCAACTAATGAAAAACTGTTTTTT. Amino acids: CASSLGHSPTNEKLFF. This rearrangement joins TRBV7-9 to TRBJ1-4, with no clear D. The V end lost 1 base, the J end lost 0 bases, and 9 bases lay between the germline ends. The length of the CDR3 is 16 residues. The germline gives CDR1 SEHNR, CDR2 FQNEAQ (reference sequence).

The genes are TRBV28 and TRBJ1-2; D call uncertain. The CDR3 runs to 13 residues. The germline CDR1 and CDR2 sequences are MDHEN and SYDVKM. V was shortened by 6 bases and J by 2 bases, with 10 bases between the two germline ends. Here the CDR3 DNA reads TGTGCCAGCAGCTCCTACTCGAACTATGGCTACACCTTC. Amino acid sequence: CASSSYSNYGYTF.

For the CDR3, the DNA is TGTGCCAGTAGTACCGCCGTACAGGGGGCTTGGGGCAATGAGCAGTTCTTC. Encoded protein: CASSTAVQGAWGNEQFF. The chain uses TRBV19 and TRBJ2-1; 9 positions agree with TRBD1. The ends lost 4 bases at V and 6 bases at J; junction bases unmatched: 13. CDR1 is LNHDA and CDR2 is SQIVND in the germline V gene (reference sequence). The CDR3 sequence is 17 residues long.

The J gene is TRBJ2-4, the V gene TRBV6-5, with 7 bases fitting TRBD1. The CDR3 runs to 15 residues. Looked up from germline, CDR1 is MNHEY and CDR2 is SVGAGI. V gave up 4 bases and J gave up 7 bases; unmatched junction bases: 10. The CDR3 reads CASSSPSRGSNIQYF. The CDR3 DNA follows: TGTGCCAGCAGTTCCCCTTCCAGGGGGAGTAACATTCAGTACTTC.

V and J are TRBV27 and TRBJ2-1; 14 bases are shared with TRBD2. This CDR3 contains 18 residues. CDR1 and CDR2 (germline): MNHEY, SMNVEV (reference sequence). V lost 3 bases to trimming and J lost 4 bases; unmatched junction nucleotides: 8. CDR3 loop: CASSFAGTSGSSYNEQFF. The CDR3 region has the DNA TGTGCCAGCAGTTTTGCCGGGACTAGCGGGAGCAGTTACAATGAGCAGTTCTTC.

This clone was detected only a few times. The chain uses TRBV5-4 and TRBJ2-1, with D tentatively TRBD1 (6 bases). The CDR3 consists of 15 residues. Germline CDR1 is SGHNT and CDR2 is YYREEE (reference sequence). V lost 4 bases and J lost 0, with 11 bases in between. The DNA for the CDR3 is TGTGCCAGCAGCCCAAAACAGGGCTCCTACAATGAGCAGTTCTTC. This gives the protein CASSPKQGSYNEQFF. Full variable domain (remainder filled in from reference TRBV5-4 and TRBJ2-1): ETGVTQSPTHLIKTRGQQVTLRCSSQSGHNTVSWYQQALGQGPQFIFQYYREEENGRGNFPPRFSGLQFPNYSSELNVNALELDDSALYLCASSPKQGSYNEQFFGPGTRLTVL.

This clone was seen a handful of times. CDR3 amino acids: CASSSPEVQMNTGELFF. CDR3 coding DNA: TGTGCCAGCAGCTCACCCGAGGTTCAGATGAACACCGGGGAGCTGTTTTTT. J is TRBJ2-2 and V is TRBV7-3; D remains unclear. Germline V gives CDR1 SGHTA, CDR2 FQGTGA. V lost 4 bases to trimming and J lost 1 base, with 16 bases between them. This CDR3 is built from 17 residues.

This clone was found once. V gene TRBV5-1 combines with J gene TRBJ1-2; 11 nucleotides agree with TRBD1. This CDR3 region has 15 residues. V trimming: 0 bases; J trimming: 7 bases; junction bases outside the gene matches: 5. The germline V gene has CDR1 SGHRS and CDR2 YFSETQ. The CDR3 sequence: CASSLVGQGAGGYTF. The CDR3 DNA sequence: TGCGCCAGCAGCTTGGTAGGACAGGGGGCCGGTGGCTACACCTTC. The full variable domain, in which reference TRBV5-1 and TRBJ1-2 provide the parts outside the CDR3, is KAGVTQTPRYLIKTRGQQVTLSCSPISGHRSVSWYQQTPGQGLQFLFEYFSETQRNKGNFPGRFSGRQFSNSRSEMNVSTLELGDSALYLCASSLVGQGAGGYTFGSGTRLTVV.

The CDR3 nucleotides are TGTGCCAGCAGTTTGGTACAGCTCTCTGGAAACACCATATATTTT. Amino acid sequence: CASSLVQLSGNTIYF. The chain uses TRBV28 and TRBJ1-3, with no clear D. V lost 3 bases and J lost 0, with 9 bases in between. Germline V lookup: CDR1 MDHEN, CDR2 SYDVKM. The CDR3 has 15 residues.

The chain couples TRBV12-3 or TRBV12-4 to TRBJ2-3; D may be TRBD2 (5 bases). This CDR3 is 11 amino acids long. The germline V and J ends were trimmed by 3 bases and 7 bases, with 5 bases remaining between them. Written as DNA, the CDR3 is TGTGCCAGCAGTTTGACTAATACGCAGTATTTT. It codes for CASSLTNTQYF.